These 28 T cell receptor beta chains came from one sample sequenced in a study of blood T cell repertoires in COVID-19. TCRdb's copy holds only in-frame clones and misses some; the assay was immunoSEQ multiplex PCR. The top ten hold approximately 8.7% of the sample, which has 200,000 to 250,000 clones, 80% to 90% seen once. The sequenced sample was PBMCs or T cells enriched from blood (not recorded which). Receptor source: a man aged 35-49 years who had recovered from COVID-19.

V gene TRBV5-1 combines with J gene TRBJ1-2; 9 bases align to TRBD1. The J segment lost 5 bases and the V segment lost 1 base, leaving 21 bases of the junction unmatched. Per the germline V gene, CDR1 is SGHRS and CDR2 is YFSETQ. This CDR3 comprises 20 residues. The DNA for the CDR3 is TGCGCCAGCAGCTTGAAGGCGGGCCAGCCATTAAGGGACAGGGCTTATGGCTACACCTTC. It yields the protein CASSLKAGQPLRDRAYGYTF.

The chain links TRBV13 to TRBJ1-2, with no clear D. CDR3 length: 14 amino acids. V was shortened by 0 bases and J by 4 bases, with 9 bases between the two germline ends. CDR1 and CDR2 from the germline V gene are PRHDT and FYEKMQ (reference sequence). CDR3 in amino acids: CASSLGFSPYGYTF. The CDR3 DNA sequence: TGTGCCAGCAGCTTAGGCTTTTCCCCCTATGGCTACACCTTC.

The genes are TRBV5-1 and TRBJ2-1, with TRBD2 matching 12 bases. The CDR3 totals 17 residues. Germline CDR1 reads SGHRS; CDR2 reads YFSETQ. The junction had 12 bases not matched to a gene; V was cut back by 4 bases and J by 7 bases. The DNA for the CDR3 is TGCGCCAGCAGCCGCGGACTAGCGGGGAAAGGGGGTAATGAGCAGTTCTTC. It is translated as CASSRGLAGKGGNEQFF.

This clone was counted a single time. The J gene is TRBJ2-7, the V gene TRBV5-1; possibly TRBD1 for D (5 bases). Trimming took 1 base from V and 5 from J, leaving 7 bases between them. There are 12 residues in the CDR3. The germline gives CDR1 SGHRS, CDR2 YFSETQ. CDR3 in amino acids: CASSLSGNEQYF. CDR3 coding DNA: TGCGCCAGCAGCTTGTCAGGGAACGAGCAGTACTTC.

CDR3 loop: CATSLGGLADTQYF. The CDR3 DNA sequence: TGTGCCACCAGTTTGGGGGGGCTGGCAGATACGCAGTATTTT. This chain connects TRBV24-1 to TRBJ2-3; TRBD2 is a possible D gene (7 bases). Germline V gene lookup returns CDR1 KGHDR and CDR2 SFDVKD. The V end was cut by 6 bases, the J end by 4 bases, with 13 bases between. This CDR3 has 14 amino acids.

V usage is TRBV11-2 and J usage is TRBJ1-2; D is possibly TRBD1 (5 bases). The germline V gene has CDR1 SGHAT and CDR2 FQNNGV. V was clipped by 1 base and J by 4 bases, with 7 bases between them. The CDR3 contains 13 residues. The CDR3 is CASSLGQGYGYTF. The CDR3 DNA follows: TGTGCCAGCAGCTTAGGGCAGGGCTATGGCTACACCTTC.

The V call is TRBV7-9, the J call TRBJ1-2, with D possibly being TRBD1 (5 bases). This CDR3 has 12 amino acids. The germline V gene encodes CDR1 SEHNR and CDR2 FQNEAQ (reference sequence). With 1 base removed from V and 8 bases from J, the gap between germline ends came to 8 bases. CDR3 coding DNA: TGTGCCAGCAGCTTAGAAGGGGTCGGCTACACCTTC. It yields the protein CASSLEGVGYTF. The whole variable domain, filled in from reference TRBV7-9 and TRBJ1-2, reads DTGVSQNPRHKITKRGQNVTFRCDPISEHNRLYWYRQTLGQGPEFLTYFQNEAQLEKSRLLSDRFSAERPKGSFSTLEIQRTEQGDSAMYLCASSLEGVGYTFGSGTRLTVV.

V and J are TRBV10-3 and TRBJ2-3; 7 bases are a match to TRBD2. The CDR3 spans 14 residues. After removal of 6 bases from V and 2 bases from J, the junction contained 5 bases not matched to a gene. Germline V CDR1 and CDR2: ENHRY, SYGVKD. CDR3 sequence: CAISPAGSTDTQYF. As DNA, the CDR3 is TGTGCCATCAGCCCAGCGGGGTCCACAGATACGCAGTATTTT.

The chain combines TRBV7-3 with TRBJ2-7; a weak D match, TRBD1 (5 bases). In germline, CDR1 is SGHTA, CDR2 FQGTGA. Trimming stripped 3 bases from V and 7 bases from J, with 13 bases between. The CDR3 has 13 residues. CDR3: CASSLDMGGEQYF. DNA of the CDR3: TGTGCCAGCAGCTTGGACATGGGTGGGGAGCAGTACTTC.

The CDR3 loop is CASSLGLHSNQPQHF. CDR3 sequence (DNA): TGTGCCAGCAGCTTAGGACTTCATAGCAATCAGCCCCAGCATTTT. The J gene is TRBJ1-5, the V gene TRBV7-8; D not certain. From germline, CDR1 is SGHVS and CDR2 FQNEAQ. The CDR3 sequence is 15 residues long. V was clipped by 1 base and J by 0 bases, with 7 bases between them. Together with reference TRBV7-8 and TRBJ1-5, the CDR3 gives the full variable domain: GAGVSQSPRYKVAKRGQDVALRCDPISGHVSLFWYQQALGQGPEFLTYFQNEAQLDKSGLPSDRFFAERPEGSVSTLKIQRTQQEDSAVYLCASSLGLHSNQPQHFGDGTRLSIL.

This chain connects TRBV7-2 to TRBJ2-7; D is unclear. V dropped 2 bases and J dropped 7 bases, with 12 bases sitting between them. The CDR3 spans 13 residues. Germline assignment: CDR1 SGHTA and CDR2 FQGNSA. CDR3 region: CASSLKLRWEQYF. CDR3 DNA sequence: TGTGCCAGCAGCTTAAAACTTCGATGGGAGCAGTACTTC.

This clone has more than one count but fewer than ten. The V gene is TRBV27, the J gene TRBJ2-6; D unclear. The CDR3 is 16 residues long. Per the germline V gene, CDR1 is MNHEY and CDR2 is SMNVEV (reference sequence). With 5 bases removed from V and 0 bases from J, the gap between germline ends came to 11 bases. CDR3 protein: CASSSLRFSGANVLTF. The CDR3 region has the DNA TGTGCCAGCAGTAGCTTACGGTTCTCTGGGGCCAACGTCCTGACTTTC.

V is TRBV30 and J is TRBJ1-2; D perhaps matches TRBD1 (5 bases). V was pared by 3 bases and J by 8 bases, with 10 bases between. The CDR3 consists of 11 residues. CDR1 and CDR2 (germline): GTSNPN, SVGIG (reference sequence). The CDR3 coding sequence is TGTGCCTGGAGCAGGGTAAACGGCTACACCTTC. Amino acid sequence: CAWSRVNGYTF.

The rearrangement uses TRBV2 and TRBJ2-2; 9 nucleotides match TRBD1. The V gene end was trimmed by 7 bases and the J gene end by 6 bases; junction bases not matched to a gene: 9. Germline values: CDR1 SNHLY, CDR2 FYNNEI. The CDR3 loop spans 15 amino acids. The CDR3 DNA follows: TGTGCCAGCACCTCCGGGACAGGGACTCCCGGGGAGCTGTTTTTT. Translating it yields CASTSGTGTPGELFF.

This clone showed up just once. The chain combines TRBV7-3 with TRBJ2-1; 8 nucleotides agree with TRBD2. V lost 2 bases to trimming and J lost 3 bases; unmatched junction nucleotides: 6. The CDR3 consists of 16 residues. Germline lookup yields CDR1 SGHTA and CDR2 FQGTGA. As DNA, the CDR3 is TGTGCCAGCAGCTTACAAGGGAGCGGGGGCTACAATGAGCAGTTCTTC. Amino acid sequence: CASSLQGSGGYNEQFF.

The table lists this clone with a few counts. The rearrangement links TRBV6-6 to TRBJ1-2, with TRBD1 matching 7 bases. The CDR3 is made up of 15 amino acids. The ends lost 7 bases at V and 3 bases at J; junction bases unmatched: 11. Germline values: CDR1 MNHNY, CDR2 SVGAGI (reference sequence). The CDR3 here is CASITGAGGDYGYTF. The CDR3 coding sequence is TGTGCCAGCATAACAGGGGCGGGAGGCGACTATGGCTACACCTTC.

The V and J genes are TRBV12-3 or TRBV12-4 and TRBJ1-5; D is unclear. The CDR3 is 13 amino acids. V shed 3 bases and J shed 3 bases, with 6 bases lying between them. The CDR3 protein is CASSFKSNQPQHF. The CDR3 DNA reads as TGTGCCAGCAGTTTTAAATCCAATCAGCCCCAGCATTTT.

This clone appeared a single time. The rearrangement uses TRBV5-1 and TRBJ2-1; 9 bases match TRBD2. This CDR3 is 15 amino acids long. Losses at the gene ends were 4 bases for V and 6 bases for J; bases not matched to a gene: 8. The germline CDR1 and CDR2 sequences are SGHRS and YFSETQ. This CDR3 reads CASSRARRGGNEQFF. In DNA form, the CDR3 reads TGCGCCAGCAGCAGGGCCCGGCGGGGGGGCAATGAGCAGTTCTTC.

Turning to this clone: The germline gene is not matched at one end of the junction; a read error may be the cause. V usage is TRBV19 and J usage is TRBJ1-2; D is undetermined. This CDR3 has 14 residues. In germline, CDR1 is LNHDA, CDR2 SQIVND (reference sequence). DNA for the CDR3: TGTGCCAGTAGTATAGTGTCACCTAATTATGGCTACACCTTC. It is translated as CASSIVSPNYGYTF.

The V call is TRBV12-3 or TRBV12-4, the J call TRBJ1-5; D gene uncertain. Trimming left V 9 bases short and J 3 bases short, with 9 bases between. The CDR3 length is 12 residues. CDR3: CASSVLNQPQHF. CDR3 nucleotides: TGTGCCAGTTCAGTCCTCAATCAGCCCCAGCATTTT.

The rearrangement joins TRBV3-1 (or the pseudogene TRBV3-2) to TRBJ1-3; a possible D gene is TRBD1 (5 bases). CDR3 size: 17 residues. Germline loops: CDR1 LGHDT, CDR2 YNNKEL (reference sequence). V lost 0 bases and J lost 2, with 14 bases in between. The CDR3 DNA is TGTGCCAGCAGCCAAGACGGTCCCGGACACCCTGGAAACACCATATATTTT. This translates into CASSQDGPGHPGNTIYF.

The chain is built from TRBV18 and TRBJ1-1; TRBD1 might be the D (6 bases). Trimming pared 4 bases from V and 11 bases from J, leaving 20 bases between. This CDR3 region has 14 residues. Germline CDR1 reads KGHSH; CDR2 reads LQKENI. CDR3 sequence reads: CASSLNRDTNGAFF. The CDR3, as DNA: TGTGCCAGCTCACTCAACCGGGACACCAACGGGGCTTTCTTT.

This clone was observed a few times. The V gene is TRBV25-1, the J gene TRBJ2-1; tentatively, D is TRBD1 (5 bases). V lost 5 bases to trimming and J lost 1 base, with 12 bases between them. Looked up from germline, CDR1 is MGHDK and CDR2 is SYGVNS. CDR3 length: 15 residues. The CDR3 bases are TGTGCCAGCAGTCCCCAGGGTCTTTCCTACAATGAGCAGTTCTTC. Encoded protein: CASSPQGLSYNEQFF. Variable domain in full (rest from reference TRBV25-1 and TRBJ2-1): EADIYQTPRYLVIGTGKKITLECSQTMGHDKMYWYQQDPGMELHLIHYSYGVNSTEKGDLSSESTVSRIRTEHFPLTLESARPSHTSQYLCASSPQGLSYNEQFFGPGTRLTVL.

The V call is TRBV18, the J call TRBJ2-5; 7 bases line up with TRBD1. Trimming at V came to 6 bases and at J to 3 bases, leaving 10 bases not matched to a gene. CDR1 and CDR2 from the germline V gene are KGHSH and LQKENI. The CDR3 sequence is 15 residues long. This CDR3 reads CASSPFQDRKETQYF. The CDR3 bases are TGTGCCAGCTCGCCATTCCAGGACAGGAAAGAGACCCAGTACTTC.

CDR3 sequence: CAWKGRTGGMNTEAFF. Here the CDR3 DNA reads TGTGCCTGGAAAGGTAGGACAGGGGGCATGAACACTGAAGCTTTCTTT. The chain links TRBV30 to TRBJ1-1; 11 bases align to TRBD1. With V trimmed by 4 bases and J by 0 bases, 7 bases remained unmatched. The CDR3 spans 16 residues. Germline V gene lookup returns CDR1 GTSNPN and CDR2 SVGIG (reference sequence). The entire variable domain, with the rest obtained from reference TRBV30 and TRBJ1-1, is as follows: SQTIHQWPATLVQPVGSPLSLECTVEGTSNPNLYWYRQAAGRGLQLLFYSVGIGQISSEVPQNLSASRPQDRQFILSSKKLLLSDSGFYLCAWKGRTGGMNTEAFFGQGTRLTVV.

This clone was picked up one time. This sequence joins TRBV28 and TRBJ1-1; the D is unclear. Germline V gene data show CDR1 as MDHEN and CDR2 as SYDVKM. Between the trimmed V and J ends, which lost 3 bases and 5 bases, there was a span of 13 bases. The CDR3 extends over 14 amino acids. The CDR3 reads CASSLGGIGTEAFF. CDR3 bases: TGTGCCAGCAGTTTGGGAGGTATTGGGACTGAAGCTTTCTTT.

The table lists this clone with a few counts. The sample has other DNA sequences that encode this CDR3 too. The chain is built from TRBV5-5 and TRBJ1-5; D not certain. V was trimmed by 5 bases and J by 1 base, leaving 7 bases between them. Germline V CDR1 and CDR2: SGHKS, YYEKEE (reference sequence). The CDR3 runs to 13 residues. The CDR3 protein is CASSPRSNQPQHF. The CDR3 region has the DNA TGTGCCAGCAGTCCCAGGAGCAATCAGCCCCAGCATTTT.

The V and J genes are TRBV7-3 and TRBJ2-7; D possibly corresponds to TRBD2 (5 bases). Per the germline V gene, CDR1 is SGHTA and CDR2 is FQGTGA. Between the trimmed V and J ends, which lost 1 base and 6 bases, there was a span of 16 bases. The CDR3 has 15 amino acids. The CDR3 sequence is CASSLNSGRLGEQYF. The CDR3 coding sequence is TGTGCCAGCAGCTTAAATTCGGGAAGGCTCGGCGAGCAGTACTTC. Combining the CDR3 with reference TRBV7-3 and TRBJ2-7 gives the whole variable domain GAGVSQTPSNKVTEKGKYVELRCDPISGHTALYWYRQSLGQGPEFLIYFQGTGAADDSGLPNDRFFAVRPEGSVSTLKIQRTERGDSAVYLCASSLNSGRLGEQYFGPGTRLTVT.